This entry lists 18 T cell receptor beta chains sequenced from one sample in a study of PD-1 blockade in classical Hodgkin lymphoma. Patients all relapsed after autologous stem cell transplantation, and there was variation in brentuximab vedotin exposure. TCRdb keeps only in-frame clones here, not all; method: immunoSEQ multiplex PCR. Among 2,000 to 2,500 clones listed, 75% to 90% were seen once. Material: peripheral blood mononuclear cells (PBMCs), obtained at baseline. These receptors were collected from a human donor with classical Hodgkin lymphoma.

The chain has TRBV13 and TRBJ2-7; D is uncertain. CDR1 is PRHDT, CDR2 FYEKMQ, per germline (reference sequence). The CDR3 runs 16 residues. Trimming took off 2 bases at V and 7 bases at J, with 21 bases between the two ends. This CDR3 reads CASSLWPAYGPGEQYF. CDR3 bases: TGTGCCAGCAGCTTATGGCCCGCCTATGGACCCGGGGAGCAGTACTTC.

This chain's CDR3 is CASSPGAGLLPKNIQYF. The CDR3 DNA follows: TGCGCCAGCAGCCCTGGAGCGGGCCTCCTGCCGAAAAACATTCAGTACTTC. The chain joins TRBV4-3 to TRBJ2-4, with a weak D call TRBD2 (6 bases). Between the trimmed V and J ends, which lost 4 bases and 4 bases, there was a span of 20 bases. The CDR3 is made up of 17 amino acids. Germline CDR1 and CDR2: LGHNA and YSLEER.

This clone was found a few times. This chain uses TRBV27 with TRBJ2-3, with D perhaps matching TRBD1 or TRBD2 (5 bases each). The V end lost 8 bases, the J end lost 5 bases, and 14 bases lay between the germline ends. The CDR3 length is 13 residues. From germline, CDR1 is MNHEY and CDR2 SMNVEV (reference sequence). CDR3 nucleotides: TGTGCCAGCTCATCCCGGGGCCGAGATACGCAGTATTTT. It is translated as CASSSRGRDTQYF.

This rearrangement joins TRBV6-6 to TRBJ2-2, with 7 bases aligning to TRBD2. V shed 4 bases and J 6 bases; nucleotides not matched to a gene: 5. CDR1 and CDR2 (germline): MNHNY, SVGAGI (reference sequence). The CDR3 loop spans 14 amino acids. Here the CDR3 DNA reads TGTGCCAGCAGTTCTCCAACTAGCGCCGGGGAGCTGTTTTTT. It translates to CASSSPTSAGELFF.

V is TRBV4-3 and J is TRBJ1-2; a weak D match, TRBD1 (6 bases). CDR1 and CDR2 (germline): LGHNA, YSLEER. CDR3 length equals 14 residues. V lost 1 base and J lost 4, with 10 bases in between. CDR3 residues: CASSQGTAGYGYTF. The CDR3 region has the DNA TGCGCCAGCAGCCAAGGGACAGCCGGCTATGGCTACACCTTC.

The chain is built from TRBV18 and TRBJ2-7, with a tentative D call TRBD1 (6 bases). The germline V gene encodes CDR1 KGHSH and CDR2 LQKENI. Trimming cost V 3 bases and J 0 bases, with 9 bases left between them. The CDR3 totals 14 residues. CDR3 amino acids: CASSPDRLSYEQYF. The CDR3 nucleotides are TGTGCCAGCTCACCTGACAGGCTCTCCTACGAGCAGTACTTC.

The rearrangement links TRBV11-3 to TRBJ2-3; the D gene is possibly TRBD2 (5 bases). Germline CDR1 reads SGHNT; CDR2 reads YENEEA. V lost 4 bases and J 3 bases, leaving 8 bases between the germline ends. This CDR3 spans 13 amino acids. The CDR3 coding sequence is TGTGCCAGCAGCTCTGGGAGTACAGATACGCAGTATTTT. Protein: CASSSGSTDTQYF.

V usage is TRBV25-1 and J usage is TRBJ1-1, with D unclear. The CDR3 has 15 residues. The germline gives CDR1 MGHDK, CDR2 SYGVNS. V dropped 4 bases and J dropped 5 bases, with 17 bases sitting between them. The CDR3: CASSARRAGWTEAFF. In DNA, the CDR3 is TGTGCCAGCAGTGCCCGGCGGGCCGGGTGGACTGAAGCTTTCTTT.

This CDR3 is CATSRWGTATNEKLFF. CDR3 DNA sequence: TGTGCCACCAGCAGATGGGGGACAGCAACTAATGAAAAACTGTTTTTT. The chain is built from TRBV15 and TRBJ1-4, with 7 nucleotides matching TRBD1. CDR3 length: 16 amino acids. V dropped 2 bases and J dropped 0; count of bases not matched to a gene: 3. CDR1 and CDR2 (germline): LNHNV, YYDKDF (reference sequence).

The table lists this clone with a few counts. This chain connects TRBV5-1 to TRBJ2-2, with 10 nucleotides matching TRBD2. V shed 7 bases, J shed 4 bases, and the junction held 4 bases outside the gene matches. This CDR3 comprises 14 residues. Germline lookup yields CDR1 SGHRS and CDR2 YFSETQ. DNA of the CDR3: TGCGCCAGCGGACTAGCGGCCTTCACCGGGGAGCTGTTTTTT. Translated, it gives CASGLAAFTGELFF. Full variable domain (rest looked up from reference TRBV5-1 and TRBJ2-2): KAGVTQTPRYLIKTRGQQVTLSCSPISGHRSVSWYQQTPGQGLQFLFEYFSETQRNKGNFPGRFSGRQFSNSRSEMNVSTLELGDSALYLCASGLAAFTGELFFGEGSRLTVL.

V and J are TRBV2 and TRBJ2-5; no definite D call. V dropped 0 bases and J dropped 1 base, with 12 bases sitting between them. The CDR3 has 16 residues. CDR1 and CDR2 (germline): SNHLY, FYNNEI. The CDR3 here is CASSEAGWQFQETQYF. Written as DNA, the CDR3 is TGTGCCAGCAGTGAAGCGGGGTGGCAGTTCCAAGAGACCCAGTACTTC.

The chain joins TRBV29-1 to TRBJ1-5, with 10 nucleotides matching TRBD1. Trimming took 4 bases from V and 6 from J; bases not matched to a gene: 6. CDR1 and CDR2 from the germline V gene are SQVTM and ANQGSEA. There are 14 residues in the CDR3. The CDR3 region has the DNA TGCAGCGTTGTTTGGGGACAGGGGTCTCAGCCCCAGCATTTT. This sequence encodes CSVVWGQGSQPQHF.

The chain employs TRBV4-3 and TRBJ2-1; maybe TRBD2 (7 bases). V dropped 4 bases and J dropped 4 bases, with 20 bases sitting between them. In germline, CDR1 is LGHNA, CDR2 YSLEER. This CDR3 has 17 amino acids. The CDR3 sequence is CASSPLRGAGEYNEQFF. CDR3 coding DNA: TGCGCCAGCAGCCCGCTCCGGGGGGCGGGAGAGTACAATGAGCAGTTCTTC.

The V and J genes are TRBV18 and TRBJ2-5, with D possibly being TRBD2 (6 bases). The germline gives CDR1 KGHSH, CDR2 LQKENI. This CDR3 spans 13 amino acids. Trimming cost V 2 bases and J 2 bases, with 6 bases left between them. The CDR3 region is CASSPGGQETQYF. Here the CDR3 DNA reads TGTGCCAGCTCACCAGGGGGGCAAGAGACCCAGTACTTC. The full variable domain, with the rest looked up from reference TRBV18 and TRBJ2-5, is NAGVMQNPRHLVRRRGQEARLRCSPMKGHSHVYWYRQLPEEGLKFMVYLQKENIIDESGMPKERFSAEFPKEGPSILRIQQVVRGDSAAYFCASSPGGQETQYFGPGTRLLVL.

The rearrangement links TRBV5-1 to TRBJ2-2; D not certain. The V end lost 0 bases, the J end lost 7 bases, and 10 bases lay between the germline ends. CDR3 length equals 14 residues. Germline V CDR1 and CDR2: SGHRS, YFSETQ. This chain's CDR3 is CASSLGQAGGELFF. The CDR3 nucleotides are TGCGCCAGCAGCTTGGGTCAGGCTGGCGGGGAGCTGTTTTTT.

This rearrangement joins TRBV9 to TRBJ2-3; TRBD1 aligns across 9 bases. Germline assignment: CDR1 SGDLS and CDR2 YYNGEE. The CDR3 is made up of 17 amino acids. V trimming: 2 bases; J trimming: 2 bases; junction bases outside the gene matches: 9. The CDR3 bases are TGTGCCAGCAGCGTGGGGGAACAGGGGGCGATCACAGATACGCAGTATTTT. It is translated as CASSVGEQGAITDTQYF.

The chain joins TRBV20-1 to TRBJ2-2; D remains ambiguous. The CDR3 has 11 amino acids. V was shortened by 4 bases and J by 6 bases, with 6 bases between the two germline ends. The germline V gene encodes CDR1 DFQATT and CDR2 SNEGSKA (reference sequence). Here the CDR3 DNA reads TGCAGTGCTAAAGCCGCCGGGGAGCTGTTTTTT. Encoded protein: CSAKAAGELFF.

This clone was observed a single time. The chain combines TRBV28 with TRBJ1-2; D might be TRBD1 (5 bases). Germline CDR1 MDHEN, CDR2 SYDVKM. This CDR3 has 14 amino acids. The V end was cut by 6 bases, the J end by 4 bases, with 15 bases between. CDR3 region: CASSDLTELYGYTF. CDR3 sequence (DNA): TGTGCCAGCAGCGACCTGACAGAGCTCTATGGCTACACCTTC.